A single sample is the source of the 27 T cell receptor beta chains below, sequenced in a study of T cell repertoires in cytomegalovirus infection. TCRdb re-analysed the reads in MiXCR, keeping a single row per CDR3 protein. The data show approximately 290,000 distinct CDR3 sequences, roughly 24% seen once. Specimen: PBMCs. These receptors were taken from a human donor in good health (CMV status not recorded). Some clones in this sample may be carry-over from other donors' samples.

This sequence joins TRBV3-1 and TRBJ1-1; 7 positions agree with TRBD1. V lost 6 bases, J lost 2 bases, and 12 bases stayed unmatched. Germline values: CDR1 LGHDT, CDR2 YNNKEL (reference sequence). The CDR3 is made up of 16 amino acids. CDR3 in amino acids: CASRPRDRLINTEAFF. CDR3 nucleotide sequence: TGTGCCAGCAGGCCCAGGGACAGACTTATCAACACTGAAGCTTTCTTT.

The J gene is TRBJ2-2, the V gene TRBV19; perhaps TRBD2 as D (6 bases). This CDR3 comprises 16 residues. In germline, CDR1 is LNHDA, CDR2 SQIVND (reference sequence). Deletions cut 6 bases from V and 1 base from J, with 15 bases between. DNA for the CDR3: TGTGCCAGTAGCATTGGGAGGCTTAAGAACACCGGGGAGCTGTTTTTT. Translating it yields CASSIGRLKNTGELFF.

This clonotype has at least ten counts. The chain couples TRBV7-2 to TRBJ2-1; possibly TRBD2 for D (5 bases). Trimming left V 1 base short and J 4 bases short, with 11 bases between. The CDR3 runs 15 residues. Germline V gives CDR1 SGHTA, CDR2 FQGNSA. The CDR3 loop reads CASSLVTTQYNEQFF. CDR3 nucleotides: TGTGCCAGCAGCTTAGTGACTACACAATACAATGAGCAGTTCTTC.

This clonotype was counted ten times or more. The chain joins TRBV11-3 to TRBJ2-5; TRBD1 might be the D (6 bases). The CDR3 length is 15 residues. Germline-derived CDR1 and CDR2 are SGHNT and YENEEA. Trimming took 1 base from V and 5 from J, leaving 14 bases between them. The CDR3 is CASSLGRGLLETQYF. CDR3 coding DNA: TGTGCCAGCAGCTTAGGAAGGGGGTTATTGGAGACCCAGTACTTC.

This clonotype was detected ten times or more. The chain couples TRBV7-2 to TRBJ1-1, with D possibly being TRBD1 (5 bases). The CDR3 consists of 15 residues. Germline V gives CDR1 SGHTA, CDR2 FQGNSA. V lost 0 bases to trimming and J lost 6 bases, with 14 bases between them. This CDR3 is CASSLARVGVPEAFF. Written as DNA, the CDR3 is TGTGCCAGCAGCTTAGCGCGGGTGGGGGTTCCTGAAGCTTTCTTT. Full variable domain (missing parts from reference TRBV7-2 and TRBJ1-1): GAGVSQSPSNKVTEKGKDVELRCDPISGHTALYWYRQSLGQGLEFLIYFQGNSAPDKSGLPSDRFSAERTGGSVSTLTIQRTQQEDSAVYLCASSLARVGVPEAFFGQGTRLTVV.

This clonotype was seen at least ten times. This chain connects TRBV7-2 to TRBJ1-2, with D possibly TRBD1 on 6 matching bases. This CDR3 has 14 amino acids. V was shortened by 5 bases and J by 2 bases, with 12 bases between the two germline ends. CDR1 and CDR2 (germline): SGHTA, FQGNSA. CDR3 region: CASSLNRENYGYTF. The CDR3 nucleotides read TGTGCCAGCAGCCTAAACAGGGAGAACTATGGCTACACCTTC. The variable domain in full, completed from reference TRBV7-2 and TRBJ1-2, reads GAGVSQSPSNKVTEKGKDVELRCDPISGHTALYWYRQSLGQGLEFLIYFQGNSAPDKSGLPSDRFSAERTGGSVSTLTIQRTQQEDSAVYLCASSLNRENYGYTFGSGTRLTVV.

CDR3 DNA sequence: TGCGCCAGCAGCTTGGGACTGATCGGATATAATTCACCCCTCCACTTT. Its translation is CASSLGLIGYNSPLHF. This rearrangement joins TRBV5-1 to TRBJ1-6, with unresolved D. CDR1 is SGHRS, CDR2 YFSETQ, per germline. This CDR3 is 16 amino acids long. The ends were cut back, 0 bases at V and 4 bases at J, with 11 bases in the middle. Together with reference TRBV5-1 and TRBJ1-6, the CDR3 gives the full variable domain: KAGVTQTPRYLIKTRGQQVTLSCSPISGHRSVSWYQQTPGQGLQFLFEYFSETQRNKGNFPGRFSGRQFSNSRSEMNVSTLELGDSALYLCASSLGLIGYNSPLHFGNGTRLTVT.

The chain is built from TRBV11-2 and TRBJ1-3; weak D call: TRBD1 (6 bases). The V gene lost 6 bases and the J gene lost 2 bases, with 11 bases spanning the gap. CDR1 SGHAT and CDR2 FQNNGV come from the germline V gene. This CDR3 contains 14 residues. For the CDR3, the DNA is TGTGCCAGCAGAACAGGGAGGGCTGGAAACACCATATATTTT. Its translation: CASRTGRAGNTIYF.

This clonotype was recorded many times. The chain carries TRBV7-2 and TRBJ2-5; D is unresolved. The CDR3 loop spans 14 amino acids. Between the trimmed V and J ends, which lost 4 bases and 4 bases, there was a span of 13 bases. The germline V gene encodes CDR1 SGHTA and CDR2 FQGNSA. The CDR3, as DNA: TGTGCCAGCAGCTCAGGACCCACACCAGAGACCCAGTACTTC. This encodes CASSSGPTPETQYF.

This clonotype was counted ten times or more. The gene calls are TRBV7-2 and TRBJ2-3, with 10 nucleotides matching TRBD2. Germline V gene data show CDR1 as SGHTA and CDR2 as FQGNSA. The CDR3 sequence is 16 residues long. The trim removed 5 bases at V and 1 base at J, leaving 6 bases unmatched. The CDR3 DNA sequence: TGTGCCAGCAGCACTACCGGGACTAGCGGCACAGATACGCAGTATTTT. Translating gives CASSTTGTSGTDTQYF.

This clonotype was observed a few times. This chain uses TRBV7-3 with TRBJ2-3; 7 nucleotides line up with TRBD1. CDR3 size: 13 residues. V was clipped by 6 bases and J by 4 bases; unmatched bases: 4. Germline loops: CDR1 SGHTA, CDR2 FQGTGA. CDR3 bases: TGTGCCAGCAGAAGACAGGGCCCAGATACGCAGTATTTT. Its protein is CASRRQGPDTQYF.

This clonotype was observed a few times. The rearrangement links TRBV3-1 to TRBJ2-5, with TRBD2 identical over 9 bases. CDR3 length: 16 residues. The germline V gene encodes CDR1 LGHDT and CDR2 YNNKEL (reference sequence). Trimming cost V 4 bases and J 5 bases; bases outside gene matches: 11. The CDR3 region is CASSLAASGVPETQYF. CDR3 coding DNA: TGTGCCAGCAGCCTTGCCGCTAGCGGGGTTCCGGAGACCCAGTACTTC.

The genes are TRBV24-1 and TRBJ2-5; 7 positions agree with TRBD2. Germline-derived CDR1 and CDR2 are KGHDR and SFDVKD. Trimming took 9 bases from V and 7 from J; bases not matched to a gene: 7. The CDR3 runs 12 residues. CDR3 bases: TGTGCCACCGCAGCGTCGGGGGGGACCCAGTACTTC. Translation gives CATAASGGTQYF.

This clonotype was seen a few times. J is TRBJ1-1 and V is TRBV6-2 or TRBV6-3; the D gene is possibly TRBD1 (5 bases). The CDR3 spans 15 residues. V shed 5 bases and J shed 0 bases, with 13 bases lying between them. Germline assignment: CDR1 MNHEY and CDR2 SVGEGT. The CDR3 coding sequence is TGTGCCAGCAGTCCCCCCGGGACGCTGAACACTGAAGCTTTCTTT. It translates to CASSPPGTLNTEAFF.

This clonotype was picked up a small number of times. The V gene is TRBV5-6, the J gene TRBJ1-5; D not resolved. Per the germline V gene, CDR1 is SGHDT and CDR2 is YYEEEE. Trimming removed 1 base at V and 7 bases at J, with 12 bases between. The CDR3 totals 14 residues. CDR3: CASSLRPPGQPQHF. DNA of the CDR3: TGTGCCAGCAGCTTGCGACCGCCTGGGCAGCCCCAGCATTTT.

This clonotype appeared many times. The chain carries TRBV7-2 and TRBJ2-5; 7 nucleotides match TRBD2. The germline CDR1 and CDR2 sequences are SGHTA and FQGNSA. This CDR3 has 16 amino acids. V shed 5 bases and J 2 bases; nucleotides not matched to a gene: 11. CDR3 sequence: CASSPYGGSLQETQYF. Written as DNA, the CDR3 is TGTGCCAGCAGCCCGTACGGCGGGAGTCTACAAGAGACCCAGTACTTC.

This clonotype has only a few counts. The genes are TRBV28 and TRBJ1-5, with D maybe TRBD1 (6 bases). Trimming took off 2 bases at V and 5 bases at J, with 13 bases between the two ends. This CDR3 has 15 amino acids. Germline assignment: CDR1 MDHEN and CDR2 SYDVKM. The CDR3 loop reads CASSLRAGAHQPQHF. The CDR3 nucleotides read TGTGCCAGCAGTTTAAGGGCAGGGGCGCATCAGCCCCAGCATTTT.

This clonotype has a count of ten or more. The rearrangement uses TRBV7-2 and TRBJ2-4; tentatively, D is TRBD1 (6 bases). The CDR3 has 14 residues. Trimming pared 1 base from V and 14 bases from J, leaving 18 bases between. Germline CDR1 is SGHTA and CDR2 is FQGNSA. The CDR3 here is CASSLGRGTFNEYF. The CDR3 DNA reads TGTGCCAGCAGCTTAGGCAGGGGCACATTTAATGAGTACTTC.

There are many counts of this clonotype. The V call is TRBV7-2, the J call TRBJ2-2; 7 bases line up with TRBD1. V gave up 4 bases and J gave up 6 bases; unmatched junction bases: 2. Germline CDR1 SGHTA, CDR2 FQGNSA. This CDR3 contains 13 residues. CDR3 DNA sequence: TGTGCCAGCAGCTCTACAGGGGCCGGGGAGCTGTTTTTT. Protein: CASSSTGAGELFF.

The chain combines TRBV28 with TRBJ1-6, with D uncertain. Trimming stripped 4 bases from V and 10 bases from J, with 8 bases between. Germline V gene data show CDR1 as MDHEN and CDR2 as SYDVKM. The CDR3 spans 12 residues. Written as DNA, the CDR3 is TGTGCCAGCAGTTGGACCGGGTCACCCCTCCACTTT. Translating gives CASSWTGSPLHF.

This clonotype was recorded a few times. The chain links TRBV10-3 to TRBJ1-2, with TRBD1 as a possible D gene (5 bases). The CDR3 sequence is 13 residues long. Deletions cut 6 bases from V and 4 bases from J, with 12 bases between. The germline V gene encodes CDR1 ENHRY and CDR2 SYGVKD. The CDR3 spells CAISEGQSYGYTF. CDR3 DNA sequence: TGTGCCATCAGCGAGGGGCAATCCTATGGCTACACCTTC.

CDR3 in amino acids: CASSETGVFNNSPLHF. The CDR3 DNA sequence: TGTGCCAGCAGTGAAACAGGGGTTTTTAATAATTCACCCCTCCACTTT. The rearrangement links TRBV28 to TRBJ1-6; 7 nucleotides align to TRBD1. Germline CDR1 is MDHEN and CDR2 is SYDVKM. J was trimmed by 5 bases and V by 5 bases; bases with no gene match: 9. There are 16 residues in the CDR3.

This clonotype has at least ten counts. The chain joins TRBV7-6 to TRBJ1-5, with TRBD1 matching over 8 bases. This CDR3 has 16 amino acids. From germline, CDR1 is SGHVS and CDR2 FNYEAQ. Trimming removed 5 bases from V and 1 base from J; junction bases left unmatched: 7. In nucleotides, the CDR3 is TGTGCCAGCAGCCCCCGGACAGGGTTCAGCAATCAGCCCCAGCATTTT. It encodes CASSPRTGFSNQPQHF.

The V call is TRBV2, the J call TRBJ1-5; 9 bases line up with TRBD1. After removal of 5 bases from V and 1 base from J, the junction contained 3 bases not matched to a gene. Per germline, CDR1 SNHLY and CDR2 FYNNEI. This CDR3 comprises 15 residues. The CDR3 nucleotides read TGTGCCAGCAGTCGGGACAGGGTCAGCAATCAGCCCCAGCATTTT. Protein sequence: CASSRDRVSNQPQHF.

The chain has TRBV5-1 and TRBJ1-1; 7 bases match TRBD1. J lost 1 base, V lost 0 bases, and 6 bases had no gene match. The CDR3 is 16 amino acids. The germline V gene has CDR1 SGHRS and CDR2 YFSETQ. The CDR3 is CASSLGGGTANTEAFF. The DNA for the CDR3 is TGCGCCAGCAGCTTGGGGGGCGGGACAGCGAACACTGAAGCTTTCTTT.

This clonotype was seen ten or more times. Here the CDR3 DNA reads TGTGCCAGCAGCGTTGTTTTGGGACCGCAGTTCTTC. It yields the protein CASSVVLGPQFF. The chain links TRBV7-2 to TRBJ2-1; D is perhaps TRBD1 or TRBD2 (5 bases each). V was cut by 5 bases and J by 12 bases, with 14 bases left in between. CDR1 is SGHTA, CDR2 FQGNSA, per germline. The CDR3 is made up of 12 amino acids.

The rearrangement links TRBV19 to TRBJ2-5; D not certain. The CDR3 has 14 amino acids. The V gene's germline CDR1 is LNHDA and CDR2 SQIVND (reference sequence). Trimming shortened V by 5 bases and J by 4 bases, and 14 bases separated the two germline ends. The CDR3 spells CASSPRPGRETQYF. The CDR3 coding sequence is TGTGCCAGTAGTCCCCGACCTGGGCGAGAGACCCAGTACTTC.